One and the same sample provided the 29 T cell receptor beta chains below, sequenced in a study of blood T cell repertoires in COVID-19. TCRdb's table, derived via immunoSEQ multiplex PCR, lists solely in-frame clones and lacks some. The repertoire holds approximately 260,000 clones, with roughly 91% as singletons. The sample comprised PBMCs or T cells enriched from blood (not recorded which). The receptors shown here come from a woman aged 55-69 years who had recovered from COVID-19.

The chain carries TRBV10-2 and TRBJ2-1; 7 nucleotides align to TRBD2. The CDR3 has 16 amino acids. The ends lost 3 bases at V and 3 bases at J; junction bases unmatched: 8. Germline V lookup: CDR1 WSHSY, CDR2 SAAADI. The CDR3 nucleotides read TGCGCCAGCAGTGACCGGGCGGGAGCCCTCTACAATGAGCAGTTCTTC. Translation gives CASSDRAGALYNEQFF.

V gene TRBV3-1 (or the pseudogene TRBV3-2) combines with J gene TRBJ2-5; 9 bases map to TRBD2. The V segment lost 4 bases and the J segment 4 bases; nucleotides outside the gene matches: 13. The CDR3 is made up of 17 amino acids. The germline CDR1 and CDR2 sequences are LGHDT and YNNKEL (reference sequence). CDR3: CASSPPTSSGNGETQYF. CDR3 sequence (DNA): TGTGCCAGCAGCCCTCCAACGTCTAGCGGGAACGGAGAGACCCAGTACTTC.

This chain uses TRBV19 with TRBJ1-1, with D possibly TRBD1 on 6 matching bases. The CDR3 runs to 14 residues. V lost 6 bases, J lost 11 bases, and 22 bases lay in between. Germline V gene lookup returns CDR1 LNHDA and CDR2 SQIVND (reference sequence). CDR3 coding DNA: TGTGCCAGTAGGACGGACAGACGGAGTTTGGATGCTTTCTTT. Residues: CASRTDRRSLDAFF. Filled out from reference TRBV19 and TRBJ1-1, the complete variable domain reads DGGITQSPKYLFRKEGQNVTLSCEQNLNHDAMYWYRQDPGQGLRLIYYSQIVNDFQKGDIAEGYSVSREKKESFPLTVTSAQKNPTAFYLCASRTDRRSLDAFFGQGTRLTVV.

The chain carries TRBV5-4 and TRBJ2-2; D is ambiguous. V shed 2 bases and J shed 4 bases, with 6 bases lying between them. CDR3 length: 13 residues. Germline CDR1 is SGHNT and CDR2 is YYREEE (reference sequence). The CDR3 loop is CASSFGATGELFF. The CDR3 coding sequence is TGTGCCAGCAGCTTTGGAGCCACCGGGGAGCTGTTTTTT. The full variable domain, in which reference TRBV5-4 and TRBJ2-2 provide the parts outside the CDR3, is ETGVTQSPTHLIKTRGQQVTLRCSSQSGHNTVSWYQQALGQGPQFIFQYYREEENGRGNFPPRFSGLQFPNYSSELNVNALELDDSALYLCASSFGATGELFFGEGSRLTVL.

This chain connects TRBV10-3 to TRBJ1-5; the D is unclear. Per germline, CDR1 ENHRY and CDR2 SYGVKD. V lost 6 bases, J lost 0 bases, and 9 bases lay in between. CDR3 length equals 14 residues. The CDR3 loop is CAISGGNSNQPQHF. The CDR3 DNA sequence: TGTGCCATCAGCGGAGGGAATAGCAATCAGCCCCAGCATTTT.

CDR3 DNA: TGTGCCAGTAGCCCGACAGGGGAAGTCAATCAGCCCCAGCATTTT. Translation: CASSPTGEVNQPQHF. The chain couples TRBV19 to TRBJ1-5, with 8 bases aligning to TRBD1. The CDR3 has 15 residues. V trimming: 6 bases; J trimming: 3 bases; junction bases outside the gene matches: 7. Germline loops: CDR1 LNHDA, CDR2 SQIVND (reference sequence).

V gene TRBV29-1 combines with J gene TRBJ2-7; possibly TRBD2 for D (5 bases). This CDR3 region has 12 residues. Trimming shortened V by 6 bases and J by 4 bases, and 13 bases separated the two germline ends. Germline values: CDR1 SQVTM, CDR2 ANQGSEA. The CDR3 region has the DNA TGCAGCGTGAGGGTTGGGGAGTACGAGCAGTACTTC. Translation: CSVRVGEYEQYF.

The chain uses TRBV28 and TRBJ2-3, with TRBD2 matching 8 bases. The germline V gene has CDR1 MDHEN and CDR2 SYDVKM. CDR3 length: 15 residues. V lost 4 bases to trimming and J lost 1 base; unmatched junction nucleotides: 4. The CDR3 nucleotides read TGTGCCAGCAGTTCGGGGGGGGGAGGCACAGATACGCAGTATTTT. Protein: CASSSGGGGTDTQYF. Full variable domain (outside the CDR3, taken from reference TRBV28 and TRBJ2-3): DVKVTQSSRYLVKRTGEKVFLECVQDMDHENMFWYRQDPGLGLRLIYFSYDVKMKEKGDIPEGYSVSREKKERFSLILESASTNQTSMYLCASSSGGGGTDTQYFGPGTRLTVL.

V usage is TRBV28 and J usage is TRBJ1-6; tentative D call: TRBD1 (5 bases). Trimming took off 6 bases at V and 6 bases at J, with 24 bases between the two ends. The CDR3 runs to 18 residues. CDR1 is MDHEN and CDR2 is SYDVKM in the germline V gene. The CDR3 DNA reads as TGTGCCAGCAGCCCGCCGGAGGGACCTGATATGGGTAATTCACCCCTCCACTTT. It codes for CASSPPEGPDMGNSPLHF.

As for this clone: This CDR3 is also generated by other DNA sequences in the sample. This sequence joins TRBV5-1 and TRBJ1-2, with TRBD1 identical over 8 bases. J was trimmed by 2 bases and V by 0 bases; bases with no gene match: 0. CDR1 and CDR2 (germline): SGHRS, YFSETQ. The CDR3 length is 14 residues. CDR3 residues: CASSLGQGNYGYTF. CDR3 bases: TGCGCCAGCAGCTTGGGACAGGGGAACTATGGCTACACCTTC.

The genes are TRBV18 and TRBJ1-1; 8 nucleotides line up with TRBD1. CDR1 is KGHSH and CDR2 is LQKENI in the germline V gene. The CDR3 runs 14 residues. Trimming took 6 bases from V and 0 from J; bases not matched to a gene: 3. DNA of the CDR3: TGTGCCAGCTCTGCGACAGGGGTGAACACTGAAGCTTTCTTT. Its protein product is CASSATGVNTEAFF. Based on the CDR3 plus reference TRBV18 and TRBJ1-1, the full variable domain is NAGVMQNPRHLVRRRGQEARLRCSPMKGHSHVYWYRQLPEEGLKFMVYLQKENIIDESGMPKERFSAEFPKEGPSILRIQQVVRGDSAAYFCASSATGVNTEAFFGQGTRLTVV.

Only a few counts were recorded for this clone. This chain connects TRBV4-2 to TRBJ1-2, with TRBD1 matching over 10 bases. The CDR3 covers 17 residues. Germline V gene lookup returns CDR1 LGHNA and CDR2 YNFKEQ. J gave up 6 bases and V 0 bases, and 10 bases lay outside the gene matches. The CDR3 loop reads CASSQERGQGFGNGYTF. In nucleotides, the CDR3 is TGTGCCAGCAGCCAAGAGCGGGGACAGGGGTTTGGGAATGGCTACACCTTC.

The chain has TRBV19 and TRBJ2-1; 10 bases match TRBD1. The CDR3 contains 16 residues. The germline CDR1 and CDR2 sequences are LNHDA and SQIVND (reference sequence). J gave up 2 bases and V 5 bases, and 6 bases lay outside the gene matches. CDR3 bases: TGTGCCAGTAGTCCCTCCGGGACAGGGGCCTACAATGAGCAGTTCTTC. As protein: CASSPSGTGAYNEQFF.

Only a few counts were recorded for this clone. The chain links TRBV5-1 to TRBJ2-7, with TRBD1 identical over 7 bases. The CDR3 is 15 amino acids. Germline V gives CDR1 SGHRS, CDR2 YFSETQ. Losses at the gene ends were 6 bases for V and 2 bases for J; bases not matched to a gene: 11. This CDR3 is CASTPLGTVTYEQYF. In DNA, the CDR3 is TGCGCCAGCACCCCTCTTGGGACAGTTACCTACGAGCAGTACTTC.

Only a few counts were recorded for this clone. The V and J genes are TRBV6-4 and TRBJ2-7; 9 nucleotides line up with TRBD1. The CDR3 sequence is 15 residues long. V trimming: 6 bases; J trimming: 4 bases; junction bases outside the gene matches: 10. Germline V gene lookup returns CDR1 MRHNA and CDR2 SNTAGT. The CDR3 coding sequence is TGTGCCAGCAGAGACGCGGACAGGGGATGGTACGAGCAGTACTTC. This gives the protein CASRDADRGWYEQYF.

This clone was observed once. The V and J genes are TRBV13 and TRBJ1-2; D is uncertain. Per germline, CDR1 PRHDT and CDR2 FYEKMQ (reference sequence). Trimming removed 0 bases from V and 8 bases from J, with 7 bases in between. This CDR3 has 12 amino acids. The DNA for the CDR3 is TGTGCCAGCAGCTTAGGCCAGGCCGGCTACACCTTC. Its protein is CASSLGQAGYTF. The full variable domain, rest sourced from reference TRBV13 and TRBJ1-2, is AAGVIQSPRHLIKEKRETATLKCYPIPRHDTVYWYQQGPGQDPQFLISFYEKMQSDKGSIPDRFSAQQFSDYHSELNMSSLELGDSALYFCASSLGQAGYTFGSGTRLTVV.

The chain has TRBV2 and TRBJ1-2, with 7 nucleotides matching TRBD1. The CDR3 covers 19 residues. Germline CDR1 is SNHLY and CDR2 is FYNNEI. V was clipped by 2 bases and J by 5 bases; unmatched bases: 20. CDR3 bases: TGTGCCAGCAGTGAACCGCAGCGGACAGGCCACATGAGATGGTATGGCTACACCTTC. Translated: CASSEPQRTGHMRWYGYTF.

The chain employs TRBV6-1 and TRBJ2-2; 12 bases are shared with TRBD2. This CDR3 is built from 15 residues. With V trimmed by 2 bases and J by 5 bases, 0 bases remained unmatched. Germline lookup yields CDR1 MNHNS and CDR2 SASEGT. The CDR3 nucleotides are TGTGCCAGCAGTGAACTAGCGGGGGGGACCGGGGAGCTGTTTTTT. This sequence encodes CASSELAGGTGELFF.

The gene calls are TRBV9 and TRBJ1-1, with TRBD1 as a possible D gene (5 bases). CDR3 length equals 14 residues. The germline V gene encodes CDR1 SGDLS and CDR2 YYNGEE. V was pared by 3 bases and J by 6 bases, with 15 bases between. The CDR3 here is CASSAGRGVSEAFF. In nucleotides, the CDR3 is TGTGCCAGCAGCGCCGGGAGAGGGGTCTCTGAAGCTTTCTTT.

The rearrangement joins TRBV5-6 to TRBJ2-7, with D possibly TRBD1 on 6 matching bases. V lost 4 bases to trimming and J lost 0 bases, with 14 bases between them. The CDR3 contains 15 residues. From germline, CDR1 is SGHDT and CDR2 YYEEEE. CDR3 amino acids: CASSVRQVYSYEQYF. Here the CDR3 DNA reads TGTGCCAGCAGCGTCCGACAGGTGTACTCCTACGAGCAGTACTTC.

The chain recombines TRBV28 with TRBJ1-2; 9 bases line up with TRBD1. Per the germline V gene, CDR1 is MDHEN and CDR2 is SYDVKM. V shed 5 bases, J shed 1 base, and the junction held 5 bases outside the gene matches. This CDR3 is built from 15 residues. CDR3: CASSPGQGINYGYTF. CDR3 nucleotide sequence: TGTGCCAGCAGTCCCGGACAGGGGATTAACTATGGCTACACCTTC.

The chain is built from TRBV18 and TRBJ2-3; possible D gene TRBD2, 6 bases. The CDR3 contains 14 residues. Germline values: CDR1 KGHSH, CDR2 LQKENI. V gave up 8 bases and J gave up 5 bases, with 17 bases separating them. Here the CDR3 DNA reads TGTGCCAGCGAGACGGGACTCGCGGGAGATACGCAGTATTTT. This gives the protein CASETGLAGDTQYF.

The V and J genes are TRBV6-1 and TRBJ2-7; 9 bases line up with TRBD2. The CDR3 is made up of 15 amino acids. V shed 2 bases, J shed 3 bases, and the junction held 5 bases outside the gene matches. Germline loops: CDR1 MNHNS, CDR2 SASEGT. The CDR3 spells CASSETLAGNYEQYF. The CDR3 DNA is TGTGCCAGCAGTGAAACGCTAGCGGGAAACTACGAGCAGTACTTC.

The V call is TRBV28, the J call TRBJ1-5; no reliable D call. CDR3 length: 13 residues. V gave up 4 bases and J gave up 1 base, with 5 bases separating them. Germline lookup yields CDR1 MDHEN and CDR2 SYDVKM. The CDR3 spells CASSYLSNQPQHF. The CDR3 coding sequence is TGTGCCAGCAGTTACTTGAGCAATCAGCCCCAGCATTTT.

This clone was seen a single time. This chain connects TRBV18 to TRBJ2-5, with D unclear. CDR3 length: 12 amino acids. Germline V gene data show CDR1 as KGHSH and CDR2 as LQKENI. Deletions cut 0 bases from V and 10 bases from J, with 9 bases between. CDR3 sequence reads: CASSPPLRDQYF. In nucleotides, the CDR3 is TGTGCCAGCTCACCACCGCTCCGCGACCAGTACTTC.

J is TRBJ1-1 and V is TRBV7-3, with 7 bases matching TRBD1. Losses at the gene ends were 3 bases for V and 3 bases for J; bases not matched to a gene: 1. CDR1 and CDR2 from the germline V gene are SGHTA and FQGTGA. The length of the CDR3 is 13 residues. CDR3 residues: CASSFGTDTEAFF. The CDR3 nucleotides read TGTGCCAGCAGCTTCGGGACAGACACTGAAGCTTTCTTT.

Notes on this clone: The sample contains more than one DNA sequence encoding this CDR3. V gene TRBV12-3 or TRBV12-4 combines with J gene TRBJ1-1; D gene ambiguous. This CDR3 is built from 13 residues. Trimming stripped 3 bases from V and 3 bases from J, with 8 bases between. In nucleotides, the CDR3 is TGTGCCAGCAGTTTCGGACTTTACACTGAAGCTTTCTTT. It yields the protein CASSFGLYTEAFF.

The chain is built from TRBV12-3 or TRBV12-4 and TRBJ1-1; possibly TRBD1 for D (6 bases). V lost 4 bases, J lost 11 bases, and 17 bases lay in between. The CDR3 extends over 13 amino acids. For the CDR3, the DNA is TGTGCCAGCAGTTGGGCAGGGGCCATTGAGGCTTTCTTT. Encoded protein: CASSWAGAIEAFF.

The V gene is TRBV7-6, the J gene TRBJ1-1, with D perhaps matching TRBD1 (6 bases). Per the germline V gene, CDR1 is SGHVS and CDR2 is FNYEAQ. This CDR3 comprises 14 residues. Trimming removed 4 bases at V and 3 bases at J, with 12 bases between. CDR3 in amino acids: CASSSRGGDTEAFF. For the CDR3, the DNA is TGTGCCAGCAGCTCGAGAGGGGGGGACACTGAAGCTTTCTTT.